One sample yielded the 20 T cell receptor beta chains listed below, sequenced in a study of shared clonotypes between healthy human individuals. Assay used: immunoSEQ multiplex PCR; TCRdb lists only in-frame clones, some missing. This table holds fewer than 2.5 million clones, roughly 93% found once. Sequencing was performed on naive CD4+ T cells from PBMCs. Documented subset: CD45RA+ positively selected. The receptor set was obtained from a man between 18 and 29 years old in good health. Some clones in this sample may be carry-over from other donors' samples.

This chain links TRBV5-6 with TRBJ1-2; 7 nucleotides match TRBD1. Germline V gene lookup returns CDR1 SGHDT and CDR2 YYEEEE. CDR3 size: 16 residues. V lost 5 bases, J lost 8 bases, and 18 bases stayed unmatched. The CDR3 bases are TGTGCCAGCAGTCCACCCCAGGGGGGCAGATCTCTGGGCTACACCTTC. Translation: CASSPPQGGRSLGYTF.

This clone appeared once. J is TRBJ2-1 and V is TRBV11-2, with TRBD1 as a possible D gene (6 bases). V dropped 3 bases and J dropped 6 bases, with 12 bases sitting between them. The CDR3 loop spans 14 amino acids. Germline V lookup: CDR1 SGHAT, CDR2 FQNNGV. The CDR3 DNA follows: TGTGCCAGCAGCTTGACCCTACAGGGCAATGAGCAGTTCTTC. Its translation is CASSLTLQGNEQFF.

This clone showed up just a few times. This chain uses TRBV28 with TRBJ1-1; D unresolved. The V end was cut by 2 bases, the J end by 0 bases, with 7 bases between. The CDR3 extends over 14 amino acids. Germline lookup yields CDR1 MDHEN and CDR2 SYDVKM. CDR3 sequence (DNA): TGTGCCAGCAGTTTAGTCCCAGTGAACACTGAAGCTTTCTTT. Its translation is CASSLVPVNTEAFF.

The chain joins TRBV30 to TRBJ2-5; D possibly corresponds to TRBD1 (5 bases). CDR3 length: 13 residues. Germline-derived CDR1 and CDR2 are GTSNPN and SVGIG (reference sequence). The CDR3 nucleotides read TGTGCGGGGCAGGGTGGAGTGGAAGAGACCCAGTACTTC. It specifies CAGQGGVEETQYF. Drawing the rest from reference TRBV30 and TRBJ2-5, the complete variable domain is SQTIHQWPATLVQPVGSPLSLECTVEGTSNPNLYWYRQAAGRGLQLLFYSVGIGQISSEVPQNLSASRPQDRQFILSSKKLLLSDSGFYLCAGQGGVEETQYFGPGTRLLVL.

The CDR3: CASSLRLAGANVLTF. The CDR3 coding sequence is TGCGCCAGCAGCTTGAGACTAGCTGGGGCCAACGTCCTGACTTTC. This sequence joins TRBV5-1 and TRBJ2-6, with D possibly TRBD2 on 6 matching bases. Trimming left V 1 base short and J 2 bases short, with 7 bases between. Germline-derived CDR1 and CDR2 are SGHRS and YFSETQ. CDR3 length: 15 amino acids.

The CDR3 DNA reads as TGTGCCAGCAGTTTCCGGGACCCCGGGGGTGAAAAACTGTTTTTT. Amino acids: CASSFRDPGGEKLFF. This chain connects TRBV28 to TRBJ1-4; possible D gene TRBD1, 5 bases. V shed 3 bases and J shed 7 bases, with 15 bases lying between them. Germline V gene data show CDR1 as MDHEN and CDR2 as SYDVKM. This CDR3 region has 15 residues.

The chain recombines TRBV18 with TRBJ2-7, with 10 positions matching TRBD2. Germline V gives CDR1 KGHSH, CDR2 LQKENI. The CDR3 consists of 16 residues. V lost 3 bases to trimming and J lost 3 bases; unmatched junction nucleotides: 8. The CDR3 spells CASSPSAASGSYEQYF. The CDR3 bases are TGTGCCAGCTCACCCTCGGCGGCTAGCGGGAGCTACGAGCAGTACTTC.

This clone was recorded once. Other DNA variants within this sample encode the same CDR3. J is TRBJ1-1 and V is TRBV28; 7 bases fit TRBD1. Trimming removed 5 bases from V and 1 base from J; junction bases left unmatched: 1. Germline V gene sequence: CDR1 MDHEN, CDR2 SYDVKM. CDR3 size: 13 residues. The DNA for the CDR3 is TGTGCCAGCAGTCGACAGGGGAACACTGAAGCTTTCTTT. It codes for CASSRQGNTEAFF.

This chain uses TRBV2 with TRBJ2-7, with D unresolved. CDR3 size: 12 residues. The germline V gene encodes CDR1 SNHLY and CDR2 FYNNEI. Trimming stripped 10 bases from V and 1 base from J, with 11 bases between. The CDR3 sequence is CAIRDGSYEQYF. CDR3 nucleotides: TGTGCCATCCGAGACGGGTCCTACGAGCAGTACTTC.

This chain joins TRBV5-1 and TRBJ2-5; 7 nucleotides line up with TRBD2. The germline gives CDR1 SGHRS, CDR2 YFSETQ. This CDR3 has 15 residues. J lost 4 bases, V lost 4 bases, and 10 bases had no gene match. The CDR3 here is CASSRGGPGPETQYF. The CDR3 DNA follows: TGCGCCAGCAGCCGGGGAGGGCCGGGCCCAGAGACCCAGTACTTC.

The rearrangement uses TRBV18 and TRBJ2-7, with 7 bases matching TRBD2. V shed 3 bases and J 2 bases; nucleotides not matched to a gene: 10. CDR1 and CDR2 (germline): KGHSH, LQKENI. The CDR3 runs 16 residues. The CDR3 nucleotides read TGTGCCAGCTCACCCCCAAGGTCAGCGGGAACCTACGAGCAGTACTTC. This sequence encodes CASSPPRSAGTYEQYF.

This chain joins TRBV6-5 and TRBJ1-1, with 8 bases lining up with TRBD1. Trimming took 2 bases from V and 4 from J; bases not matched to a gene: 6. The CDR3 is 15 residues long. The germline V gene has CDR1 MNHEY and CDR2 SVGAGI. The CDR3 loop is CASSYTGGRSTEAFF. DNA for the CDR3: TGTGCCAGCAGTTACACAGGGGGGAGGTCCACTGAAGCTTTCTTT.

J is TRBJ2-1 and V is TRBV15; TRBD2 agrees at 8 bases. The J segment lost 8 bases and the V segment lost 3 bases, leaving 15 bases of the junction unmatched. CDR3 size: 17 residues. Germline V gene data show CDR1 as LNHNV and CDR2 as YYDKDF (reference sequence). The CDR3 nucleotides are TGTGCCACCAGCAGGCCGGGGGGGCACGAAAAATCTCATGAGCAGTTCTTC. This sequence encodes CATSRPGGHEKSHEQFF. Complete variable domain (other parts from reference TRBV15 and TRBJ2-1): DAMVIQNPRYQVTQFGKPVTLSCSQTLNHNVMYWYQQKSSQAPKLLFHYYDKDFNNEADTPDNFQSRRPNTSFCFLDIRSPGLGDTAMYLCATSRPGGHEKSHEQFFGPGTRLTVL.

The gene calls are TRBV7-9 and TRBJ2-1; D possibly corresponds to TRBD1 (6 bases). Germline V gene data show CDR1 as SEHNR and CDR2 as FQNEAQ (reference sequence). V lost 5 bases, J lost 4 bases, and 15 bases lay in between. This CDR3 is 15 amino acids long. The CDR3 loop reads CASSTYRVKYNEQFF. The CDR3 coding sequence is TGTGCCAGCAGCACCTACAGGGTAAAGTACAATGAGCAGTTCTTC.

This clone was recorded only once. The chain couples TRBV27 to TRBJ2-1; weak D call: TRBD1 (5 bases). The V end was cut by 5 bases, the J end by 0 bases, with 11 bases between. CDR1 is MNHEY and CDR2 is SMNVEV in the germline V gene (reference sequence). CDR3 length: 15 residues. The CDR3 nucleotides are TGTGCCAGCAGTCGACAGCTCCCCTCCTACAATGAGCAGTTCTTC. Translated: CASSRQLPSYNEQFF.

The J gene is TRBJ2-5, the V gene TRBV6-5, with D possibly being TRBD2 (6 bases). In germline, CDR1 is MNHEY, CDR2 SVGAGI. V lost 0 bases to trimming and J lost 6 bases, with 14 bases between them. The CDR3 consists of 15 residues. CDR3 sequence: CASSYSGGGTKTQYF. The CDR3, as DNA: TGTGCCAGCAGTTACTCGGGTGGGGGGACCAAGACCCAGTACTTC.

The genes are TRBV30 and TRBJ2-1, with D possibly being TRBD2 (6 bases). Germline V gene data show CDR1 as GTSNPN and CDR2 as SVGIG (reference sequence). The length of the CDR3 is 12 residues. Trimming shortened V by 5 bases and J by 9 bases, and 14 bases separated the two germline ends. The CDR3 loop reads CAWAGPALEQFF. The DNA of the CDR3 is TGTGCCTGGGCGGGACCTGCGCTTGAGCAGTTCTTC.

The chain couples TRBV9 to TRBJ2-7; D gene uncertain. The germline V and J ends were trimmed by 0 bases and 5 bases, with 15 bases remaining between them. This CDR3 has 15 amino acids. CDR1 SGDLS and CDR2 YYNGEE come from the germline V gene. The DNA for the CDR3 is TGTGCCAGCAGCGTAGGACGGGTGGGTCAGGACGAGCAGTACTTC. The encoded protein is CASSVGRVGQDEQYF.

The chain links TRBV5-1 to TRBJ1-1; 7 bases match TRBD1. J lost 5 bases, V lost 3 bases, and 7 bases had no gene match. CDR3 length equals 14 residues. CDR1 and CDR2 from the germline V gene are SGHRS and YFSETQ. The CDR3 DNA sequence: TGCGCCAGCAGCTACAATCAGGGGGGGACTGAAGCTTTCTTT. Translation: CASSYNQGGTEAFF.

This clone was observed a few times. This chain connects TRBV29-1 to TRBJ1-1; D is undetermined. With 4 bases removed from V and 11 bases from J, the gap between germline ends came to 17 bases. Germline values: CDR1 SQVTM, CDR2 ANQGSEA. The CDR3 sequence is 12 residues long. CDR3 coding DNA: TGCAGCGTTGTCTCCGGGAACCTTGTTGCTTTCTTT. Its protein is CSVVSGNLVAFF. Filled out from reference TRBV29-1 and TRBJ1-1, the complete variable domain reads SAVISQKPSRDICQRGTSLTIQCQVDSQVTMMFWYRQQPGQSLTLIATANQGSEATYESGFVIDKFPISRPNLTFSTLTVSNMSPEDSSIYLCSVVSGNLVAFFGQGTRLTVV.